The clone carrying this TCR beta chain occurred a few times. The data were obtained in a study of human T cells and chemical hapten exposure. Time point noted: patch test 1, 2 weeks after DPC sensitization. Noted treatment: therapeutic diphenylcyclopropenone sensitization with weekly scalp DPC. Samples of blood were obtained prior to the application of each patch test. Germline CDR1 is MNHEY and CDR2 is SVGEGT. Trimming cost V 8 bases and J 8 bases, with 14 bases left between them. CDR3 size: 12 residues. Using its own MiXCR run on the RACE reads, TCRdb lists one record per CDR3 protein. The data show about 120,000 distinct CDR3 sequences, roughly 13% seen once.

The genes are TRBV6-2 or TRBV6-3 and TRBJ2-3; D gene ambiguous. This sequence originates from a man aged 18 to 35 with alopecia areata. Some clones in this sample may be carry-over from other donors' samples. Source: whole blood, taken in connection with sensitization to the hapten diphenylcyclopropenone (DPC). CDR3 residues: CASGSGMVTQYF. CDR3 nucleotide sequence: TGTGCCAGCGGATCTGGGATGGTTACGCAGTATTTT.